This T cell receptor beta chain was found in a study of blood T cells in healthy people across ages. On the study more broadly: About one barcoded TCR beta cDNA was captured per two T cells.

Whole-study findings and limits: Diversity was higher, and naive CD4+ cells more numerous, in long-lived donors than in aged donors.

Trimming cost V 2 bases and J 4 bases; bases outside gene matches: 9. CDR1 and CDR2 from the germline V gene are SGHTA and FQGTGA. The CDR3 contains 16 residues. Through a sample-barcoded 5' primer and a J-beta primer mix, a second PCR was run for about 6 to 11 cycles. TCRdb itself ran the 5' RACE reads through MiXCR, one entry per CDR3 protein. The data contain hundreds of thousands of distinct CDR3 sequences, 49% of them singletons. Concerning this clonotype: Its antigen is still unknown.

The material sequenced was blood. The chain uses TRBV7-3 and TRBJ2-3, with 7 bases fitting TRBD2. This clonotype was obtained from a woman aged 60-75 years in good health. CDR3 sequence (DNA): TGTGCCAGCAGCTTAGAGCAGTGGGAGGGCGCAGATACGCAGTATTTT. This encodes CASSLEQWEGADTQYF.